The 24 T cell receptor beta chains below all came from one sample that was sequenced in a study. MiXCR, applied by TCRdb to the reads, yields one record per CDR3 protein. The data hold nearly 15,000 distinct CDR3 sequences, with around 35% observed a single time. Sequenced: blood. The receptors shown here come from a human donor.

The V and J genes are TRBV4-1 and TRBJ1-5; 9 bases agree with TRBD1. V lost 3 bases, J lost 3 bases, and 9 bases stayed unmatched. The CDR3 is made up of 17 amino acids. Germline V gene data show CDR1 as MGHRA and CDR2 as YSYEKL. The CDR3 coding sequence is TGCGCCAGCAGCCAGGGACAGGGAGGCGAAGACAATCAGCCCCAGCATTTT. The encoded protein is CASSQGQGGEDNQPQHF.

This clonotype came up many times. This rearrangement joins TRBV18 to TRBJ2-7; D might be TRBD1 (6 bases). The CDR3 sequence is 14 residues long. Germline assignment: CDR1 KGHSH and CDR2 LQKENI. V shed 2 bases and J shed 6 bases, with 14 bases lying between them. This chain's CDR3 is CASSPNTGFREQYF. CDR3 coding DNA: TGTGCCAGCTCACCAAACACAGGGTTTCGCGAGCAGTACTTC.

The sample holds a few counts of this clonotype. The chain joins TRBV4-3 to TRBJ2-3; a weak D match, TRBD1 (5 bases). V was cut by 4 bases and J by 5 bases, with 13 bases left in between. This CDR3 is 14 amino acids long. Germline-derived CDR1 and CDR2 are LGHNA and YSLEER. The CDR3 DNA is TGCGCCAGCAGCCTAGGACAACCTGGAGATACGCAGTATTTT. It yields the protein CASSLGQPGDTQYF.

This clonotype was counted ten times or more. CDR3 in DNA: TGTGCCAGCATGAGATGGGGGACAGGGGTCGATGAGCAGTTCTTC. Protein sequence: CASMRWGTGVDEQFF. This rearrangement joins TRBV12-3 or TRBV12-4 to TRBJ2-1, with 10 bases identical to TRBD1. Trimming at V came to 7 bases and at J to 8 bases, leaving 11 bases not matched to a gene. The CDR3 has 15 amino acids.

The V and J genes are TRBV20-1 and TRBJ2-7, with 7 bases matching TRBD1. CDR1 and CDR2 from the germline V gene are DFQATT and SNEGSKA (reference sequence). The CDR3 consists of 17 residues. V was clipped by 0 bases and J by 4 bases; unmatched bases: 15. CDR3 sequence (DNA): TGCAGTGCTAGAGATATCCAGGGGACAGTGACAGAATACGAGCAGTACTTC. It translates to CSARDIQGTVTEYEQYF.

This chain uses TRBV7-8 with TRBJ1-5; 7 bases are a match to TRBD1. Germline CDR1 SGHVS, CDR2 FQNEAQ. With 5 bases clipped from V and 5 bases from J, the junction kept 15 bases outside the gene matches. The CDR3 length is 17 residues. CDR3 DNA sequence: TGTGCCAGCAGCGCCCACCGGACAGGAAGGACCTATCAGCCCCAGCATTTT. It yields the protein CASSAHRTGRTYQPQHF.

CDR3 nucleotide sequence: TGCAGCTCCGTCCCGGGACCATCCTACGAGCAGTACTTC. Residues: CSSVPGPSYEQYF. The genes are TRBV29-1 and TRBJ2-7, with D perhaps matching TRBD1 or TRBD2 (5 bases each). Germline V CDR1 and CDR2: SQVTM, ANQGSEA. The CDR3 is 13 residues long. The V end was cut by 8 bases, the J end by 1 base, with 15 bases between.

The V and J genes are TRBV29-1 and TRBJ2-7; 9 bases line up with TRBD1. The V gene's germline CDR1 is SQVTM and CDR2 ANQGSEA. V lost 8 bases, J lost 4 bases, and 15 bases stayed unmatched. This CDR3 region has 15 residues. CDR3 loop: CSTRGGTGTSYEQYF. The CDR3 coding sequence is TGCAGCACGAGGGGGGGGACAGGGACTTCTTACGAGCAGTACTTC.

By share, this clonotype ranks as medium-sized. V usage is TRBV14 and J usage is TRBJ2-1, with 10 bases that match TRBD2. Germline trimming cut 7 bases from V and 4 bases from J; bases unmatched to any gene: 4. The germline CDR1 and CDR2 sequences are SGHDN and FVKESK. There are 14 residues in the CDR3. The CDR3 is CASKGLAAYNEQFF. In DNA, the CDR3 is TGTGCCAGCAAAGGACTAGCGGCATACAATGAGCAGTTCTTC.

Many counts were recorded for this clonotype. The genes are TRBV29-1 and TRBJ2-5; D may correspond to TRBD1 or TRBD2 (6 bases each). The CDR3 has 13 residues. The germline gives CDR1 SQVTM, CDR2 ANQGSEA. Trimming removed 4 bases from V and 4 bases from J, with 13 bases in between. Here the CDR3 reads CSVVGGLSETQYF. The CDR3 DNA sequence: TGCAGCGTTGTCGGGGGCCTTTCAGAGACCCAGTACTTC. Together with reference TRBV29-1 and TRBJ2-5, the CDR3 gives the full variable domain: SAVISQKPSRDICQRGTSLTIQCQVDSQVTMMFWYRQQPGQSLTLIATANQGSEATYESGFVIDKFPISRPNLTFSTLTVSNMSPEDSSIYLCSVVGGLSETQYFGPGTRLLVL.

CDR3 residues: CASSQGATGTDTQYF. CDR3 nucleotides: TGCGCCAGCAGCCAAGGGGCTACGGGCACAGATACGCAGTATTTT. The chain employs TRBV4-3 and TRBJ2-3; D gene ambiguous. V gave up 1 base and J gave up 1 base, with 9 bases separating them. CDR3 length equals 15 residues. CDR1 and CDR2 (germline): LGHNA, YSLEER.

In DNA form, the CDR3 reads TGCGCCAGCAGCCAAGATTCCAGGGTCTCTGGGGCCAACGTCCTGTTTTTT. This gives the protein CASSQDSRVSGANVLFF. This chain joins TRBV4-3 and TRBJ2-6; TRBD1 might be the D (5 bases). The end of the DNA fits TRBJ2-2 better, so the J call may be wrong. From germline, CDR1 is LGHNA and CDR2 YSLEER. The CDR3 runs to 17 residues.

In this sample, this clonotype turned up once. V gene TRBV6-4 combines with J gene TRBJ2-5, with 8 bases identical to TRBD2. Germline lookup yields CDR1 MRHNA and CDR2 SNTAGT. The J segment lost 6 bases and the V segment lost 6 bases, leaving 21 bases of the junction unmatched. The CDR3 spans 18 residues. CDR3: CASRSASSGTRGAKTQYF. CDR3 bases: TGTGCCAGCAGATCCGCCTCATCCGGGACTAGGGGAGCGAAGACCCAGTACTTC.

This clonotype was counted a single time. It is likely a read error, because the conserved phenylalanine at the end of the CDR3 is missing. Because the CDR3's place on the DNA is in doubt, the DNA is left out and the CDR3 is given as listed by TCRdb. V is TRBV5-1 and J is TRBJ1-6. The CDR3 spans 9 amino acids, including both terminal residues. CDR1 and CDR2 from the germline V gene are SGHRS and YFSETQ. The CDR3 spells CASSPHLPA.

The gene calls are TRBV4-2 and TRBJ2-1; D might be TRBD1 or TRBD2, each matching 6 bases. The V end was cut by 1 base, the J end by 4 bases, with 11 bases between. The CDR3 consists of 15 residues. Germline V gives CDR1 LGHNA, CDR2 YNFKEQ. The CDR3 bases are TGTGCCAGCAGCCAAGCTATAGGGGGGTACAATGAGCAGTTCTTC. It specifies CASSQAIGGYNEQFF.

At least ten counts were recorded for this clonotype. CDR3 sequence reads: CSVATWAVGTEAFF. CDR3 DNA sequence: TGCAGCGTCGCCACCTGGGCAGTAGGGACTGAAGCTTTCTTT. The chain carries TRBV29-1 and TRBJ1-1; D uncertain. Germline V gene lookup returns CDR1 SQVTM and CDR2 ANQGSEA. V was pared by 6 bases and J by 5 bases, with 19 bases between. This CDR3 spans 14 amino acids.

In regard to this clonotype: It may be a read error: a sequence one base away is much more abundant. The chain carries TRBV4-2 and TRBJ2-4; D is possibly TRBD2 (6 bases). This CDR3 is built from 16 residues. Germline V gene sequence: CDR1 LGHNA, CDR2 YNFKEQ. V was cut by 11 bases and J by 0 bases, with 20 bases left in between. The CDR3: CAGNQGGVVAKNIQYF. The CDR3 DNA reads as TGTGCCGGCAACCAAGGAGGGGTCGTAGCCAAAAACATTCAGTACTTC.

This clonotype was seen many times. The gene calls are TRBV18 and TRBJ2-2; TRBD2 matches 9 bases. Germline V lookup: CDR1 KGHSH, CDR2 LQKENI. V shed 4 bases, J shed 0 bases, and the junction held 9 bases outside the gene matches. The CDR3 has 18 residues. CDR3 bases: TGTGCCAGCTCACTGACTGCTAGCGGGACGACGAACACCGGGGAGCTGTTTTTT. Protein product: CASSLTASGTTNTGELFF.

The gene calls are TRBV14 and TRBJ1-1; perhaps TRBD1 as D (6 bases). Germline V gene data show CDR1 as SGHDN and CDR2 as FVKESK. V gave up 4 bases and J gave up 7 bases, with 13 bases separating them. The CDR3 totals 13 residues. The CDR3 region is CASSPQTDSEAFF. The CDR3 nucleotides are TGTGCCAGCAGCCCACAGACGGACAGTGAAGCTTTCTTT.

The count of this clonotype is one. As DNA, the CDR3 is TGTGCCAGCAGCACACGACTAGCGGCATACAATGAGCAGTTCTTC. Translation gives CASSTRLAAYNEQFF. The J gene is TRBJ2-1, the V gene TRBV7-2, with 9 nucleotides matching TRBD2. Germline CDR1 is SGHTA and CDR2 is FQGNSA. The CDR3 length is 15 residues. The J segment lost 4 bases and the V segment lost 5 bases, leaving 6 bases of the junction unmatched.

This clonotype was observed a handful of times. The chain uses TRBV4-3 and TRBJ1-5; TRBD1 might be the D (6 bases). The CDR3 spans 16 residues. Germline V CDR1 and CDR2: LGHNA, YSLEER. V lost 0 bases and J lost 6, with 15 bases in between. The CDR3 loop reads CASSQEVHGGSQPQHF. CDR3 bases: TGCGCCAGCAGCCAAGAGGTTCACGGGGGCAGTCAGCCCCAGCATTTT.

This clonotype is termed medium-sized (0.01 to 0.1%). The rearrangement joins TRBV29-1 to TRBJ1-1, with D maybe TRBD1 (6 bases). CDR1 and CDR2 (germline): SQVTM, ANQGSEA. Trimming took off 6 bases at V and 2 bases at J, with 10 bases between the two ends. The CDR3 covers 12 residues. The CDR3 protein is CSVRDINTEAFF. The CDR3 region has the DNA TGCAGCGTCCGGGACATTAACACTGAAGCTTTCTTT.

This clonotype was detected once. A much larger clonotype is one base distant, so this may be a read error. The chain combines TRBV4-2 with TRBJ1-6; 9 positions match TRBD1. Germline-derived CDR1 and CDR2 are LGHNA and YNFKEQ. The CDR3 covers 18 residues. The CDR3 loop reads CASSQGITGGAYNSPLYF. The DNA of the CDR3 is TGTGCCAGCAGCCAAGGAATAACAGGGGGCGCCTATAATTCACCCCTCTACTTT.

The V and J genes are TRBV4-1 and TRBJ2-7; 7 bases agree with TRBD1. The ends lost 2 bases at V and 4 bases at J; junction bases unmatched: 20. Germline V gene data show CDR1 as MGHRA and CDR2 as YSYEKL. This CDR3 is 19 amino acids long. The chain's CDR3 is CASSQHKVSGTVKEYEQYF. The CDR3 DNA is TGCGCCAGCAGCCAACATAAAGTTTCCGGGACAGTGAAAGAATACGAGCAGTACTTC.